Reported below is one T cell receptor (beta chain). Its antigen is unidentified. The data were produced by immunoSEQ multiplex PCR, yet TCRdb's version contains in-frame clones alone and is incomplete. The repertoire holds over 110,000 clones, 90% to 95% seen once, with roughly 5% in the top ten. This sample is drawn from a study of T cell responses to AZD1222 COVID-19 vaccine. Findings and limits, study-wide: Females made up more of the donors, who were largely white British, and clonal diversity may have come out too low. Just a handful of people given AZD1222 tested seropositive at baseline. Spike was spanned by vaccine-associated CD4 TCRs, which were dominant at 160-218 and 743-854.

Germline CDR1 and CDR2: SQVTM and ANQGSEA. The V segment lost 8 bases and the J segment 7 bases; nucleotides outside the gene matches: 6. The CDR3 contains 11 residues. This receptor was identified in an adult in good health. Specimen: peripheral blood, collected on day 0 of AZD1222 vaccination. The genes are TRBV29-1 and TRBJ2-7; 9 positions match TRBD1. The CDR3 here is CSTGQGREQYF. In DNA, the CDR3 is TGCAGCACTGGACAGGGGCGGGAGCAGTACTTC.